This TCR beta chain came from a study of stem cell transplantation in POMP-related autoinflammatory disease (dated by TCRdb to 2020 to 2023). Background on the whole study: According to the study's hypothesis, the TRB repertoire gets skewed because defective thymoproteasomes impair MHC class I-dependent CD8+ T-cell differentiation and positive selection. Before transplant, patients showed CD4+ naive T-cell skewing, low CD8+ T-cell proportions, and reduced T-cell cytokine secretion. The effect of POMP deficiency on T-cell receptor beta repertoire diversity and CDR3 characteristics was assessed by high-throughput TRB sequencing.

What this sample's time point label stands for: before hematopoietic stem cell transplant. PRAID featured prominent immunodeficiency alongside autoinflammation. Before TRB sequencing, T-cell subsets (conventional T cells, CD8+ T cells, regulatory T cells, T follicular helper cells) were sorted. The library was obtained by the immunoSEQ multiplex PCR assay. Under the source paper's analysis protocol: Repertoire diversity was quantified with Shannon entropy, accounting for clonal size distribution. The Gini-Simpson index (Simpson_1-D) was used to measure inequality of clonotype distribution. This immuneACCESS table, as held by TCRdb, lists in-frame sequences with V and J called but not all clones. Of the missing ones, under half trace to an unresolved V gene in checked studies; the others have no known cause. The V and J calls and clone size come from that table; D and trimming were worked out from the DNA. The sample includes 2,000 to 2,500 clones, with about 90% observed a single time. Around a fifth of the sample rests with the top ten.

V was cut back by 2 bases and J by 1 base, leaving a gap of 13 bases between them. Including the terminal cysteine and phenylalanine, the CDR3 comprises 16 residues. The read is trimmed to its CDR3 DNA, 48 bases read in frame from base 1. Via the germline V gene, CDR1 is SGHRS and CDR2 YFSETQ. Overall study outcomes, separate from this receptor: PRAID patients trended toward lower TRB diversity and higher clonality across all analyzed T-cell subsets. The number of unique TRB V-J gene pairings was restricted in PRAID patients. Statistical significance for the trend toward lower diversity and increased clonality in PRAID patients was reached only for regulatory T cells.

Worth noting for this clone: It lacks a known antigen. The record has no base qualities; no much larger clone is one base away.

This sequence uses TRBV5-1 and TRBJ1-3; TRBD1 might be the D gene, on 6 matching bases. Sequencing used Tregs from PBMCs, obtained before stem cell transplantation. The TCR originated in a human donor with POMP-related autoinflammation and immune dysregulation (PRAID). The nucleotide sequence reads as follows: TGCGCCAGCAGCTTAGACAGGTCGTTTTCTGGAAACACCATATATTTT. Translated, it reads CASSLDRSFSGNTIYF.